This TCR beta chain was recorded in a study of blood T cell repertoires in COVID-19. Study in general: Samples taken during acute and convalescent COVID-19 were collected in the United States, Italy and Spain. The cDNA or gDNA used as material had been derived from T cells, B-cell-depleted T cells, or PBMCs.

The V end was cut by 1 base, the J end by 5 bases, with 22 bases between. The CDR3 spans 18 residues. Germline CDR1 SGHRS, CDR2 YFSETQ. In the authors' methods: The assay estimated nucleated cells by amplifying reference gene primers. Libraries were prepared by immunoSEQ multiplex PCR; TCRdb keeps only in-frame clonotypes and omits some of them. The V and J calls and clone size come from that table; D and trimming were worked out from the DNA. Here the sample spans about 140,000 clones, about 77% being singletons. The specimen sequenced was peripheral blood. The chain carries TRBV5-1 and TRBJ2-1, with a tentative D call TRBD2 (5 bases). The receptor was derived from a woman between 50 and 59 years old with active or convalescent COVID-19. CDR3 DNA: TGCGCCAGCAGCTTGTGGCTAGCCGTATCTCGCGTAGACAATGAGCAGTTCTTC. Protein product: CASSLWLAVSRVDNEQFF.